A selection of T cell receptor beta chains follows, all from one sample in a study of cytomegalovirus exposure and HLA in healthy donors. Sequenced by immunoSEQ multiplex PCR; TCRdb stores in-frame clones only, minus some. The sample contains 100,000 or so clones, 69% of which appear only once. The sample was PBMCs. These receptors all come from a young man in good health and CMV-seronegative. Both conserved end residues are part of each CDR3.

v_gene: TRBV2; j_gene: TRBJ1-5; CDR3aa: CASSGQGGNQPQHF
v_gene: TRBV9; j_gene: TRBJ2-1; CDR3aa: CASSGRPYNEQFF
v_gene: TRBV5-1; j_gene: TRBJ2-3; CDR3aa: CASSLASAGDTQYF
v_gene: TRBV29-1; j_gene: TRBJ1-5; CDR3aa: CSVSGDLNQPQHF
v_gene: TRBV28; j_gene: TRBJ2-1; CDR3aa: CASSNNPGGHSYNEQFF
v_gene: TRBV5-8; j_gene: TRBJ2-1; CDR3aa: CASSLFAGDNEQFF
v_gene: TRBV5-5; j_gene: TRBJ1-1; CDR3aa: CASSSVPRGNTEAFF
v_gene: TRBV19; j_gene: TRBJ2-7; CDR3aa: CASSPEGQGAFGGEQYF
v_gene: TRBV5-1; j_gene: TRBJ1-3; CDR3aa: CASRDTSSGNTIYF
v_gene: TRBV19; j_gene: TRBJ1-3; CDR3aa: CASSILRATTGNTIYF
v_gene: TRBV27; j_gene: TRBJ2-7; CDR3aa: CASSLLAGPSARYF
v_gene: TRBV7-2; j_gene: TRBJ1-2; CDR3aa: CASISGQGLYGYTF
v_gene: TRBV4-3; j_gene: TRBJ2-4; CDR3aa: CASSQDNCKPIEREEGNIQYF
v_gene: TRBV29-1; j_gene: TRBJ2-7; CDR3aa: CSVEGTDYEQYF
v_gene: TRBV2; j_gene: TRBJ1-4; CDR3aa: CASSESRQGVGKLFF
v_gene: TRBV2; j_gene: TRBJ2-5; CDR3aa: CASSENRKETQYF
v_gene: TRBV7-9; j_gene: TRBJ2-7; CDR3aa: CASSFTTGSYEQYF
v_gene: TRBV28; j_gene: TRBJ2-7; CDR3aa: CASSHLGPGQDYEQYF
v_gene: TRBV28; j_gene: TRBJ2-1; CDR3aa: CASRTGTSAPLGYNEQFF
v_gene: TRBV6-1; j_gene: TRBJ1-1; CDR3aa: CATIMGQTLNTEAFF
v_gene: TRBV6-1; j_gene: TRBJ2-3; CDR3aa: CASMAGRGTDTQYF
v_gene: TRBV5-5; j_gene: TRBJ2-3; CDR3aa: CASSYQASTDTQYF
v_gene: TRBV10-2; j_gene: TRBJ1-5; CDR3aa: CASSGPTGTGDQPQHF
v_gene: TRBV9; j_gene: TRBJ2-1; CDR3aa: CASSGLAGGPGNEQFF
v_gene: TRBV21-1; j_gene: TRBJ1-4; CDR3aa: CASSRRQGSEKLFF
v_gene: TRBV7-8; j_gene: TRBJ2-2; CDR3aa: CASSFTGGPGELFF
v_gene: TRBV10-3; j_gene: TRBJ2-5; CDR3aa: CAIRRLAENQETQYF
v_gene: TRBV28; j_gene: TRBJ1-6; CDR3aa: CASSLTDKKRSPLHF
v_gene: TRBV7-6; j_gene: TRBJ2-1; CDR3aa: CASSTLQGYEQFF
v_gene: TRBV2; j_gene: TRBJ2-7; CDR3aa: CASSEALFRDRGLRSPYEQYF
v_gene: TRBV5-4; j_gene: TRBJ2-2; CDR3aa: CASSLETGTGELFF
v_gene: TRBV9; j_gene: TRBJ1-1; CDR3aa: CASSPRGNQNTEAFF